Each of the 21 T cell receptor beta chains below was sequenced from the same sample in a study of cytomegalovirus exposure and HLA in healthy donors. Vbeta (60) and Jbeta (13) primers were used in the PCR. Measured with immunoSEQ multiplex PCR; TCRdb has only the in-frame clones, and not every one. The sample has 130,000 or so clones; about 82% are singletons. Sequencing used PBMCs. The receptor set was obtained from a female donor in good health and CMV-seropositive.

This chain joins TRBV2 and TRBJ1-1; 7 nucleotides line up with TRBD1. The germline CDR1 and CDR2 sequences are SNHLY and FYNNEI. CDR3 length equals 16 residues. V lost 6 bases, J lost 0 bases, and 10 bases stayed unmatched. The CDR3 region is CASRRQGHLVNTEAFF. Here the CDR3 DNA reads TGTGCCAGCAGGAGACAGGGACATCTCGTGAACACTGAAGCTTTCTTT.

V is TRBV2 and J is TRBJ2-3; weak D call: TRBD2 (7 bases). The CDR3 is made up of 15 amino acids. V was shortened by 3 bases and J by 6 bases, with 16 bases between the two germline ends. Germline CDR1 and CDR2: SNHLY and FYNNEI. CDR3 sequence reads: CASSDLVGGQDTQYF. The DNA of the CDR3 is TGTGCCAGCAGTGACTTAGTGGGGGGGCAGGATACGCAGTATTTT.

This clone showed up just a few times. This chain uses TRBV29-1 with TRBJ1-2; 10 bases agree with TRBD1. The V and J ends lost 4 bases and 8 bases, in that order; junction bases with no gene match: 4. The germline V gene encodes CDR1 SQVTM and CDR2 ANQGSEA. The CDR3 totals 12 residues. In nucleotides, the CDR3 is TGCAGCGTTGGGGACAGGGGAGAAGGCTACACCTTC. Translating gives CSVGDRGEGYTF.

Comments on this clone: The sample contains more than one DNA sequence encoding this CDR3. The chain joins TRBV30 to TRBJ2-3; 7 positions match TRBD1. This CDR3 has 15 residues. V trimming: 1 base; J trimming: 1 base; junction bases outside the gene matches: 5. Germline values: CDR1 GTSNPN, CDR2 SVGIG (reference sequence). CDR3: CAWSGDSRGTDTQYF. The CDR3 DNA is TGTGCCTGGAGTGGGGACAGTAGGGGCACAGATACGCAGTATTTT.

This chain connects TRBV5-1 to TRBJ2-5, with a tentative D call TRBD1 (6 bases). The better agreement between TRBJ2-7 and the DNA end casts doubt on the J call. Germline CDR1 is SGHRS and CDR2 is YFSETQ. This CDR3 spans 15 amino acids. CDR3 sequence (DNA): TGCGCCAGCAGCCCTGGTGTGACAGGAAGATACGAGCAGTACTTC. Its protein product is CASSPGVTGRYEQYF.

The chain recombines TRBV5-5 with TRBJ1-1; 9 nucleotides align to TRBD1. The J segment lost 5 bases and the V segment lost 2 bases, leaving 4 bases of the junction unmatched. The germline V gene encodes CDR1 SGHKS and CDR2 YYEKEE (reference sequence). The CDR3 has 14 residues. Here the CDR3 reads CASSFWDRATEAFF. The CDR3 region has the DNA TGTGCCAGCAGCTTCTGGGACAGGGCTACTGAAGCTTTCTTT.

The chain uses TRBV11-2 and TRBJ2-1; TRBD1 might be the D (5 bases). The V end was cut by 1 base, the J end by 6 bases, with 7 bases between. The germline CDR1 and CDR2 sequences are SGHAT and FQNNGV. CDR3 size: 13 residues. The CDR3 nucleotides read TGTGCCAGCAGCTTAGGGACATCCAATGAGCAGTTCTTC. Protein sequence: CASSLGTSNEQFF.

This sequence joins TRBV6-5 and TRBJ2-7; D remains ambiguous. Germline lookup yields CDR1 MNHEY and CDR2 SVGAGI. This CDR3 comprises 14 residues. Trimming shortened V by 0 bases and J by 0 bases, and 6 bases separated the two germline ends. The CDR3 DNA is TGTGCCAGCAGTTACTCGATGCGCTCCTACGAGCAGTACTTC. It translates to CASSYSMRSYEQYF.

The chain recombines TRBV7-9 with TRBJ2-5; 16 nucleotides line up with TRBD2. V was pared by 5 bases and J by 3 bases, with 6 bases of the junction left unmatched. The CDR3 is made up of 17 amino acids. Germline V gene lookup returns CDR1 SEHNR and CDR2 FQNEAQ (reference sequence). The CDR3 sequence: CASSLGTSGREKETQYF. As DNA, the CDR3 is TGTGCCAGCAGCCTCGGGACTAGCGGGAGGGAAAAAGAGACCCAGTACTTC.

V is TRBV2 and J is TRBJ2-3; 8 bases match TRBD1. Trimming took 7 bases from V and 4 from J; bases not matched to a gene: 10. The CDR3 length is 15 residues. Germline values: CDR1 SNHLY, CDR2 FYNNEI. The CDR3 DNA sequence: TGTGCCAGCACCTTAGGACAGGGCGGGGCAGATACGCAGTATTTT. It translates to CASTLGQGGADTQYF. Together with reference TRBV2 and TRBJ2-3, the CDR3 gives the full variable domain: EPEVTQTPSHQVTQMGQEVILRCVPISNHLYFYWYRQILGQKVEFLVSFYNNEISEKSEIFDDQFSVERPDGSNFTLKIRSTKLEDSAMYFCASTLGQGGADTQYFGPGTRLTVL.

This clone was seen just once. The rearrangement links TRBV29-1 to TRBJ2-1, with D possibly TRBD1 on 6 matching bases. CDR3 size: 12 residues. With 7 bases removed from V and 9 bases from J, the gap between germline ends came to 16 bases. The germline V gene encodes CDR1 SQVTM and CDR2 ANQGSEA. CDR3 region: CSASPGRGEQFF. The CDR3 DNA is TGCAGCGCATCTCCCGGCAGGGGTGAGCAGTTCTTC.

The chain employs TRBV5-1 and TRBJ1-5; 8 bases are shared with TRBD1. The CDR3 is 14 residues long. Trimming took 4 bases from V and 7 from J; bases not matched to a gene: 7. Germline V gives CDR1 SGHRS, CDR2 YFSETQ. CDR3 DNA sequence: TGCGCCAGCAGCAAAGGACAGGGTTCCCAGCCCCAGCATTTT. It codes for CASSKGQGSQPQHF.

The chain couples TRBV9 to TRBJ1-1; 7 bases fit TRBD1. Germline values: CDR1 SGDLS, CDR2 YYNGEE. Trimming took 3 bases from V and 4 from J; bases not matched to a gene: 9. The CDR3 consists of 15 residues. CDR3 nucleotides: TGTGCCAGCAGCGCCCGGCGACAGGGATCCACTGAAGCTTTCTTT. It yields the protein CASSARRQGSTEAFF.

J is TRBJ2-3 and V is TRBV19; tentatively, D is TRBD1 (6 bases). CDR1 LNHDA and CDR2 SQIVND come from the germline V gene (reference sequence). The V gene lost 5 bases and the J gene lost 2 bases, with 17 bases spanning the gap. This CDR3 is 16 amino acids long. CDR3 coding DNA: TGTGCCAGTAGTGCTCGACAGGCCAAATTCACAGATACGCAGTATTTT. As protein: CASSARQAKFTDTQYF.

The gene calls are TRBV9 and TRBJ2-3; 9 bases match TRBD2. Germline V gene data show CDR1 as SGDLS and CDR2 as YYNGEE. V shed 3 bases, J shed 6 bases, and the junction held 8 bases outside the gene matches. The CDR3 runs to 15 residues. CDR3 amino acids: CASSASGGTGDTQYF. The DNA for the CDR3 is TGTGCCAGCAGCGCCAGCGGGGGGACGGGTGATACGCAGTATTTT. The entire variable domain, with the rest obtained from reference TRBV9 and TRBJ2-3, is as follows: DSGVTQTPKHLITATGQRVTLRCSPRSGDLSVYWYQQSLDQGLQFLIQYYNGEERAKGNILERFSAQQFPDLHSELNLSSLELGDSALYFCASSASGGTGDTQYFGPGTRLTVL.

This clone was seen a few times. The chain recombines TRBV10-3 with TRBJ1-1, with a possible D match to TRBD1 (6 bases). Germline V gene sequence: CDR1 ENHRY, CDR2 SYGVKD. The germline V and J ends were trimmed by 6 bases and 4 bases, with 18 bases remaining between them. The CDR3 extends over 15 amino acids. The CDR3: CAIRFEGGRSTEAFF. CDR3 coding DNA: TGTGCCATCAGGTTTGAGGGGGGGCGGAGCACTGAAGCTTTCTTT.

This chain links TRBV5-4 with TRBJ1-1, with D possibly matching TRBD1 (5 bases). Germline-derived CDR1 and CDR2 are SGHNT and YYREEE (reference sequence). V was clipped by 4 bases and J by 3 bases, with 13 bases between them. The CDR3 contains 14 residues. The CDR3 loop is CASSRGDRHTEAFF. As DNA, the CDR3 is TGTGCCAGCAGCCGTGGAGACAGACACACTGAAGCTTTCTTT.

The chain employs TRBV11-1 and TRBJ1-5, with a possible D match to TRBD1 (5 bases). The V gene's germline CDR1 is SGHAT and CDR2 FQDESV (reference sequence). V dropped 1 base and J dropped 7 bases, with 14 bases sitting between them. CDR3 length: 15 amino acids. CDR3 in DNA: TGTGCCAGCAGCTTAGTCGTGGGGGGGGGACAGCCCCAGCATTTT. Protein product: CASSLVVGGGQPQHF.

The chain carries TRBV11-1 and TRBJ2-7; D is unresolved. V was pared by 5 bases and J by 1 base, with 9 bases between. The CDR3 extends over 13 amino acids. Germline V gene data show CDR1 as SGHAT and CDR2 as FQDESV (reference sequence). Here the CDR3 reads CASSSQISYEQYF. The CDR3 coding sequence is TGTGCCAGCAGCAGTCAGATATCCTACGAGCAGTACTTC.

This chain joins TRBV2 and TRBJ2-5; 7 positions agree with TRBD1. The assigned J gene may be wrong: the sequence end matches TRBJ2-7 better. Germline assignment: CDR1 SNHLY and CDR2 FYNNEI. The CDR3 spans 15 residues. The CDR3 nucleotides read TGTGCCAGCAGTGATAGGGGGCCAGGGTGGGGCGAGCAGTACTTC. Residues: CASSDRGPGWGEQYF.

The V call is TRBV5-4, the J call TRBJ1-4, with D tentatively TRBD1 (6 bases). Per germline, CDR1 SGHNT and CDR2 YYREEE (reference sequence). The germline V and J ends were trimmed by 3 bases and 3 bases, with 15 bases remaining between them. CDR3 size: 16 residues. Written as DNA, the CDR3 is TGTGCCAGCAGCTATCGGGGGGGCGGACCTAATGAAAAACTGTTTTTT. Translated, it gives CASSYRGGGPNEKLFF.